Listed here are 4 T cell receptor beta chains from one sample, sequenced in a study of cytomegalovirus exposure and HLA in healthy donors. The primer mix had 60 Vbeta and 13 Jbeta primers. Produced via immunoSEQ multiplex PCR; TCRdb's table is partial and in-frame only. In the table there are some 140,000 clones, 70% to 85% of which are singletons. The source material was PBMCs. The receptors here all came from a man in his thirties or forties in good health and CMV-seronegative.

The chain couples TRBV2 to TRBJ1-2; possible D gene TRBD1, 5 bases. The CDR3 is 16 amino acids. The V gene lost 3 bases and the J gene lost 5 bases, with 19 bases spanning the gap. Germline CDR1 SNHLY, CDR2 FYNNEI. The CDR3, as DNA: TGTGCCAGCAGTGAGAGGGGAGGGACGGGGCTATATGGCTACACCTTC. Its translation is CASSERGGTGLYGYTF.

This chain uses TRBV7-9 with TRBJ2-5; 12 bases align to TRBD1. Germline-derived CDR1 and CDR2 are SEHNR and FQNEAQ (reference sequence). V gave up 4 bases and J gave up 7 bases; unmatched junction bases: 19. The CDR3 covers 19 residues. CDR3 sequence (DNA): TGTGCCAGCAGCTCGCGAACAAGGGCGGTGGGACAGGGGGCTGGGACCCAGTACTTC. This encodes CASSSRTRAVGQGAGTQYF.

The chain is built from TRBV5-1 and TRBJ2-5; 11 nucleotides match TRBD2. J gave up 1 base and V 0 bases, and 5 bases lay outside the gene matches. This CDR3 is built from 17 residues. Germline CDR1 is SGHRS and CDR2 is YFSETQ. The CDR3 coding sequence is TGCGCCAGCAGCTTGGTTCTAGCGGGAGGACCCCAAGAGACCCAGTACTTC. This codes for CASSLVLAGGPQETQYF.

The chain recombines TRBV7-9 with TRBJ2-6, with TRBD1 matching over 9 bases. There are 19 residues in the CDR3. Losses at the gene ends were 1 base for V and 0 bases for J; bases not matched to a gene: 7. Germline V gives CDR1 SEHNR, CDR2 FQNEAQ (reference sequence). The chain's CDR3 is CASSLGGTGLYSGANVLTF. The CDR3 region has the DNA TGTGCCAGCAGCTTAGGGGGGACAGGGTTGTACTCTGGGGCCAACGTCCTGACTTTC. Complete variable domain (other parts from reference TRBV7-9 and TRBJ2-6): DTGVSQNPRHKITKRGQNVTFRCDPISEHNRLYWYRQTLGQGPEFLTYFQNEAQLEKSRLLSDRFSAERPKGSFSTLEIQRTEQGDSAMYLCASSLGGTGLYSGANVLTFGAGSRLTVL.